This T cell receptor beta chain stems from a study of blood T cell repertoires in COVID-19. This CDR3 comprises 14 residues. The V end was cut by 11 bases, the J end by 7 bases, with 24 bases between. Germline CDR1 reads ENHRY; CDR2 reads SYGVKD. Per the study methods: Quantification of nucleated cells was approximated via reference gene primer amplification. Measured with immunoSEQ multiplex PCR; TCRdb has only the in-frame clones, and not every one. For V, J and clone size, that table is used; D and trimming come from the DNA. Counted here are more than 150,000 clones, around 80% occurring once; the ten biggest clones make up under 3.5%.

Sequencing used peripheral blood. This TCR was recovered from a woman of 80 years or more with active or convalescent COVID-19. The chain has TRBV10-3 and TRBJ2-7; D possibly corresponds to TRBD1 (5 bases). CDR3 amino acids: CASLPQATPTEQYF. In DNA, the CDR3 is TGTGCCTCCCTGCCACAGGCTACGCCTACTGAGCAGTACTTC.